This is a list of T cell receptor beta chains from one sample in a study of vaccination effects on CD4 cells after COVID-19. These receptors have no identified antigens. Clones were read by immunoSEQ multiplex PCR, and TCRdb kept only the in-frame ones, dropping some. The table records tens of thousands of clones, 60% to 75% of them present only once. The sequencing here drew on CD4+ T cells from PBMCs cultured with HCoV-229E spike peptides, taken after COVID-19 vaccination. These TCRs come from a human donor who received a COVID-19 vaccine. CDR3s include the opening cysteine and the closing phenylalanine or tryptophan. D genes are given only for firm matches. Where a row states a size, it is once, few, many or the class of an expanded clone; other rows omit it.

DNA: TGCGCCAGCAGCGATCGGACAGGGGTAGACAATGAGCAGTTCTTC; CDR3: CASSDRTGVDNEQFF; D: TRBD1; V: TRBV5-1; J: TRBJ2-1; size: .
DNA: TGTGCCAGCAGAAGGGACAGGGAAAATGAGCAGTTCTTC; CDR3: CASRRDRENEQFF; D: TRBD1; V: TRBV7-9; J: TRBJ2-1; size: .
DNA: TGTGCCAGCAGCTTGAGGAACACCGGGGAGCTGTTTTTT; CDR3: CASSLRNTGELFF; D: .; V: TRBV5-4; J: TRBJ2-2; size: few
DNA: TGTGCCAGCAGCCGCAGCGGGACTTTGGCGGACACTGAAGCTTTCTTT; CDR3: CASSRSGTLADTEAFF; D: .; V: TRBV4-2; J: TRBJ1-1; size: .
DNA: TGCGCCAGCAGCCGGGGACAGAGTAATGAAAAACTGTTTTTT; CDR3: CASSRGQSNEKLFF; D: TRBD1; V: TRBV5-1; J: TRBJ1-4; size: .
DNA: TGTGCCAGCAGCCAAGGCAGTATTAGCAATCAGCCCCAGCATTTT; CDR3: CASSQGSISNQPQHF; D: .; V: TRBV3-1/TRBV3-2; J: TRBJ1-5; size: few
DNA: TGTGCCAGCAGCTTCGGAGACAGGGGGAGCAAGTTCTTC; CDR3: CASSFGDRGSKFF; D: TRBD1; V: TRBV7-8; J: TRBJ2-1; size: .
DNA: TGTGCCAGCAGTCCCGAAGTGGGGAAGGATGAAAAACTGTTTTTT; CDR3: CASSPEVGKDEKLFF; D: .; V: TRBV27; J: TRBJ1-4; size: few
DNA: TGCGCCAGCAGCTTAGGGACAGGCTACACCGGGGAGCTGTTTTTT; CDR3: CASSLGTGYTGELFF; D: TRBD1; V: TRBV5-1; J: TRBJ2-2; size: .
DNA: TGCGCCAGCACAGCCGGGGATTACGGCGGGGAGCTGTTTTTT; CDR3: CASTAGDYGGELFF; D: .; V: TRBV5-1; J: TRBJ2-2; size: .
DNA: TGCAGCGCCGCGGGCCCGTCGGAGACCCAGTACTTC; CDR3: CSAAGPSETQYF; D: .; V: TRBV29-1; J: TRBJ2-5; size: once
DNA: TGTGCCAGCAGCCCGGGGCTAGCGTCAGATACGCAGTATTTT; CDR3: CASSPGLASDTQYF; D: .; V: TRBV6-5; J: TRBJ2-3; size: .
DNA: TGTGCCAGCAGCAAAGCGGGACTAGCGGATTACACAGATACGCAGTATTTT; CDR3: CASSKAGLADYTDTQYF; D: .; V: TRBV21-1; J: TRBJ2-3; size: once
DNA: TGTGCCAGCTCACCAACGGGACAGGGCTACACCTTC; CDR3: CASSPTGQGYTF; D: TRBD1; V: TRBV18; J: TRBJ1-2; size: .
DNA: TGTGCCAGCAAACACGACATGAGCTATGGCTACACCTTC; CDR3: CASKHDMSYGYTF; D: .; V: TRBV2; J: TRBJ1-2; size: .
DNA: TGCGCCAGCAGCTTGGACGGCCCGACCGACTCTGGAAACACCATATATTTT; CDR3: CASSLDGPTDSGNTIYF; D: .; V: TRBV5-1; J: TRBJ1-3; size: .
DNA: TGTGCCAGCAGCCAAGATTTTATGTCTAGCAGAAGCACAGATACGCAGTATTTT; CDR3: CASSQDFMSSRSTDTQYF; D: .; V: TRBV3-1/TRBV3-2; J: TRBJ2-3; size: .
DNA: TGTGCCAGCAGCCTGACAACAACTAATGAAAAACTGTTTTTT; CDR3: CASSLTTTNEKLFF; D: .; V: TRBV2; J: TRBJ1-4; size: .
DNA: TGTGCCAGCAGTTATGCGGGGACAGGGGGAGATACGCAGTATTTT; CDR3: CASSYAGTGGDTQYF; D: TRBD1; V: TRBV6-2/TRBV6-3; J: TRBJ2-3; size: .
DNA: TGTGCCAGCTATCCTCCCTTTGCGATGAACACTGAAGCTTTCTTT; CDR3: CASYPPFAMNTEAFF; D: .; V: TRBV6-5; J: TRBJ1-1; size: .
DNA: TGTGCCAGCAGCCTCGGAGGACTAGCACCCGATACGCAGTATTTT; CDR3: CASSLGGLAPDTQYF; D: TRBD2; V: TRBV14; J: TRBJ2-3; size: .
DNA: TGTGCCAGCAGTGAACCCGGACATGTTCGGGAAAAACTGTTTTTT; CDR3: CASSEPGHVREKLFF; D: .; V: TRBV6-1; J: TRBJ1-4; size: .
DNA: TGCGCCAGCAGCCGACTCGGGCTGCCTTACGAGCCCCAGCATTTT; CDR3: CASSRLGLPYEPQHF; D: .; V: TRBV4-1; J: TRBJ1-5; size: .
DNA: TGTGCCAGTAGTATGAGGGGAGTGGCTGTGGGCAAAAACATTCAGTACTTC; CDR3: CASSMRGVAVGKNIQYF; D: .; V: TRBV19; J: TRBJ2-4; size: .
DNA: TGTGCCAGCAGCACCGAAGACAGGGGCCCAGCCTTCCCCGGGGAGCTGTTTTTT; CDR3: CASSTEDRGPAFPGELFF; D: TRBD1; V: TRBV11-3; J: TRBJ2-2; size: .
DNA: TGTGCCAGTAGGGACCTCGAACCGGGGGGCAATGAGCAGTTCTTC; CDR3: CASRDLEPGGNEQFF; D: TRBD2; V: TRBV19; J: TRBJ2-1; size: .
DNA: TGTGCCAGTAGTATACGACAAGGGGAGCAGTTCTTC; CDR3: CASSIRQGEQFF; D: .; V: TRBV19; J: TRBJ2-1; size: .
DNA: TGTGCCAGCAGCCTCGGGCGTTCGCAAGAGACCCAGTACTTC; CDR3: CASSLGRSQETQYF; D: .; V: TRBV2; J: TRBJ2-5; size: .
DNA: TGTGCCAGCAGTGGCCCGAACGAGACCCAGTACTTC; CDR3: CASSGPNETQYF; D: .; V: TRBV2; J: TRBJ2-5; size: .
DNA: TGTGCCTGGAGCGGCAACTCTGGAAACACCATATATTTT; CDR3: CAWSGNSGNTIYF; D: .; V: TRBV30; J: TRBJ1-3; size: .
DNA: TGTGCCAGCAGCTTGGTTGGATGGCGGGGCTCAGGGGAGACCCAGTACTTC; CDR3: CASSLVGWRGSGETQYF; D: .; V: TRBV5-6; J: TRBJ2-5; size: .
DNA: TGTGCCTGGAGAAGAGCGGGGCCTTACAATGAGCAGTTCTTC; CDR3: CAWRRAGPYNEQFF; D: TRBD2; V: TRBV30; J: TRBJ2-1; size: .
DNA: TGTGCCACCAGCAGACCTGGGACAGGGGCAAAGAACACCATATATTTT; CDR3: CATSRPGTGAKNTIYF; D: TRBD1; V: TRBV15; J: TRBJ1-3; size: .
DNA: TGCAGTGCTAGAGTCGGGGAGCAGTTCTTC; CDR3: CSARVGEQFF; D: .; V: TRBV20-1; J: TRBJ2-1; size: .
DNA: TGTGCCAGCAGTGTATCACAGGGAGATTGGCAAGAGACCCAGTACTTC; CDR3: CASSVSQGDWQETQYF; D: .; V: TRBV6-1; J: TRBJ2-5; size: .
DNA: TGTGCCAGCAGCTTAGGCGGGGAGGCAGATACGCAGTATTTT; CDR3: CASSLGGEADTQYF; D: .; V: TRBV11-3; J: TRBJ2-3; size: once
DNA: TGTGCCAGCAGCTCCTATCTCGGTACGGGGGGGCCCGATACGCAGTATTTT; CDR3: CASSSYLGTGGPDTQYF; D: TRBD2; V: TRBV5-8; J: TRBJ2-3; size: few
DNA: TGTGCCAGCAGTTACAATGGTAACTATGGCTACACCTTC; CDR3: CASSYNGNYGYTF; D: .; V: TRBV6-6; J: TRBJ1-2; size: .
DNA: TGTGCCAGTAGTATAGATGTGGGGAGTATCTACAATGAGCAGTTCTTC; CDR3: CASSIDVGSIYNEQFF; D: .; V: TRBV19; J: TRBJ2-1; size: .
DNA: TGTGCCAGCTTAAGGGGGGGGGCCGGCGATACGCAGTATTTT; CDR3: CASLRGGAGDTQYF; D: .; V: TRBV6-6; J: TRBJ2-3; size: .
DNA: TGTGCCAGCAGTTTGACAGGCCCGGAAAAACTGTTTTTT; CDR3: CASSLTGPEKLFF; D: .; V: TRBV28; J: TRBJ1-4; size: .
DNA: TGTGCTAGTGGTGTGGGACAGGGCGGGCAGCCCCAGCATTTT; CDR3: CASGVGQGGQPQHF; D: TRBD1; V: TRBV12-5; J: TRBJ1-5; size: .
DNA: TGTGCCATCGGGTGGGACCAAGAGACCCAGTACTTC; CDR3: CAIGWDQETQYF; D: .; V: TRBV10-3; J: TRBJ2-5; size: .
DNA: TGTGCCAGCAGCCAGGGACAGGGAGTTGCCGGAAACACCATATATTTT; CDR3: CASSQGQGVAGNTIYF; D: TRBD1; V: TRBV3-1/TRBV3-2; J: TRBJ1-3; size: once
DNA: TGCGCCAGCAAGCTACCCACAGGATTTGGCTCCTACAATGAGCAGTTCTTC; CDR3: CASKLPTGFGSYNEQFF; D: .; V: TRBV10-2; J: TRBJ2-1; size: once
DNA: TGTGCCAGCAGTGAAGAGGTTGGGATTGTGGGCCAGCCCCAGCATTTT; CDR3: CASSEEVGIVGQPQHF; D: .; V: TRBV6-1; J: TRBJ1-5; size: .
DNA: TGCAGTGCTAGTGTGGGGGCAGGGAATCAGCCCCAGCATTTT; CDR3: CSASVGAGNQPQHF; D: .; V: TRBV20-1; J: TRBJ1-5; size: .
DNA: TGTGCCAGCAGTGGGGACAGGGGGCATGAGACCCAGTACTTC; CDR3: CASSGDRGHETQYF; D: TRBD1; V: TRBV2; J: TRBJ2-5; size: .
DNA: TGCGCCAGCAGCTTGGATGGGGGGGGTTACAATGAGCAGTTCTTC; CDR3: CASSLDGGGYNEQFF; D: TRBD2; V: TRBV5-1; J: TRBJ2-1; size: once
DNA: TGTGCCAGCAGCCGAATGGGACAGGCCTATGGCTACACCTTC; CDR3: CASSRMGQAYGYTF; D: TRBD1; V: TRBV14; J: TRBJ1-2; size: .
DNA: TGTGCCAGCAATATGGACAGGGTGGGTGAAGCTTTCTTT; CDR3: CASNMDRVGEAFF; D: .; V: TRBV21-1; J: TRBJ1-1; size: .
DNA: TGTGCCACAGACGGGACGGTGAACACCGGGGAGCTGTTTTTT; CDR3: CATDGTVNTGELFF; D: .; V: TRBV28; J: TRBJ2-2; size: once
DNA: TGTGCCAGCTCGCCCGGGACCACAGATACGCAGTATTTT; CDR3: CASSPGTTDTQYF; D: .; V: TRBV18; J: TRBJ2-3; size: .